The 16 T cell receptor beta chains in this list originate from one sample, sequenced in a study of blood T cell dynamics during melanoma immunotherapy. Documented time point: week 3, after first cycle of checkpoint inhibitor. Produced via immunoSEQ multiplex PCR; TCRdb's table is partial and in-frame only. The data show 15,000 to 20,000 clones, about 95% seen once. The source material was effector memory CD8+ T cells from blood, sampled from a patient treated with checkpoint blockade. The receptor set was obtained from a human donor with melanoma.

The chain recombines TRBV5-6 with TRBJ2-7; TRBD1 matches at 9 bases. Germline CDR1 and CDR2: SGHDT and YYEEEE. The CDR3 consists of 14 residues. Losses at the gene ends were 5 bases for V and 7 bases for J; bases not matched to a gene: 10. The CDR3 sequence: CASSSGTGLSEQYF. Written as DNA, the CDR3 is TGTGCCAGCAGTTCCGGGACAGGGCTCAGTGAGCAGTACTTC.

The chain links TRBV9 to TRBJ2-3; 15 bases fit TRBD2. Germline CDR1 SGDLS, CDR2 YYNGEE. Losses at the gene ends were 4 bases for V and 3 bases for J; bases not matched to a gene: 9. This CDR3 has 18 amino acids. The CDR3 DNA reads TGTGCCAGCAGCCATGGACTAGCGGGAGGGCCGGGGACAGATACGCAGTATTTT. It specifies CASSHGLAGGPGTDTQYF.

This chain links TRBV10-1 with TRBJ2-3; D perhaps matches TRBD2 (5 bases). V lost 2 bases to trimming and J lost 0 bases, with 6 bases between them. The CDR3 is 14 amino acids. Germline V gene data show CDR1 as WNHNN and CDR2 as SYGVQD (reference sequence). The CDR3 DNA sequence: TGCGCCAGCAGTGAGAAGCGGAGCACAGATACGCAGTATTTT. As protein: CASSEKRSTDTQYF.

The chain couples TRBV7-3 to TRBJ2-7, with D tentatively TRBD1 (6 bases). Trimming took off 5 bases at V and 4 bases at J, with 15 bases between the two ends. CDR3 size: 14 residues. Germline CDR1 SGHTA, CDR2 FQGTGA. CDR3 bases: TGTGCCAGCAGCCCACGTGGCACAGGGTACGAGCAGTACTTC. Protein: CASSPRGTGYEQYF. Drawing the rest from reference TRBV7-3 and TRBJ2-7, the complete variable domain is GAGVSQTPSNKVTEKGKYVELRCDPISGHTALYWYRQSLGQGPEFLIYFQGTGAADDSGLPNDRFFAVRPEGSVSTLKIQRTERGDSAVYLCASSPRGTGYEQYFGPGTRLTVT.

This chain uses TRBV14 with TRBJ2-7, with a possible D match to TRBD2 (5 bases). V dropped 6 bases and J dropped 4 bases, with 13 bases sitting between them. The V gene's germline CDR1 is SGHDN and CDR2 FVKESK. The CDR3 spans 13 residues. The CDR3 bases are TGTGCCAGCAGTCGGCGGGCCCTTTACGAGCAGTACTTC. This encodes CASSRRALYEQYF.

The CDR3 loop reads CASSLGMMETQYF. As DNA, the CDR3 is TGTGCCAGCAGCTTAGGGATGATGGAGACCCAGTACTTC. The J gene is TRBJ2-5, the V gene TRBV7-9; D unresolved. The ends were cut back, 1 base at V and 5 bases at J, with 8 bases in the middle. This CDR3 spans 13 amino acids. CDR1 is SEHNR, CDR2 FQNEAQ, per germline (reference sequence).

The chain has TRBV29-1 and TRBJ2-7; 9 bases match TRBD2. Trimming cost V 4 bases and J 0 bases; bases outside gene matches: 4. Germline lookup yields CDR1 SQVTM and CDR2 ANQGSEA. The CDR3 is 14 amino acids. This CDR3 reads CSVGSREGSYEQYF. The CDR3 region has the DNA TGCAGCGTTGGGTCGCGGGAGGGCTCCTACGAGCAGTACTTC.

The chain employs TRBV27 and TRBJ1-5; D is ambiguous. With 2 bases removed from V and 3 bases from J, the gap between germline ends came to 8 bases. Germline loops: CDR1 MNHEY, CDR2 SMNVEV (reference sequence). This CDR3 contains 14 residues. CDR3 protein: CASSLRDSNQPQHF. CDR3 DNA sequence: TGTGCCAGCAGTTTACGGGATTCCAATCAGCCCCAGCATTTT.

The chain has TRBV7-8 and TRBJ1-5; no reliable D call. This CDR3 region has 14 residues. The V and J ends lost 1 base and 7 bases respectively, with 11 bases between them. Germline V CDR1 and CDR2: SGHVS, FQNEAQ. In nucleotides, the CDR3 is TGTGCCAGCAGCTTAGAGCCCCGAGGACAGCCCCAGCATTTT. Amino acids: CASSLEPRGQPQHF.

This clone was recorded once. The rearrangement uses TRBV6-1 and TRBJ1-5; 12 bases match TRBD1. The CDR3 contains 19 residues. The germline CDR1 and CDR2 sequences are MNHNS and SASEGT. Germline trimming cut 4 bases from V and 6 bases from J; bases unmatched to any gene: 16. CDR3 DNA sequence: TGTGCCAGCAGTGTCCGCCGACTCCGGGACAGGGGGCTAGGTCAGCCCCAGCATTTT. It translates to CASSVRRLRDRGLGQPQHF.

This clone was seen just once. The J gene is TRBJ1-1, the V gene TRBV28; possible D gene TRBD1, 5 bases. Trimming pared 3 bases from V and 2 bases from J, leaving 13 bases between. The CDR3 has 15 amino acids. The germline gives CDR1 MDHEN, CDR2 SYDVKM. The CDR3 reads CASSFLADRNTEAFF. The DNA for the CDR3 is TGTGCCAGCAGTTTCCTAGCCGACAGAAACACTGAAGCTTTCTTT.

This clone was seen once. This chain links TRBV28 with TRBJ2-5; D possibly corresponds to TRBD1 (6 bases). This CDR3 region has 14 residues. V shed 4 bases and J shed 5 bases, with 14 bases lying between them. Germline CDR1 and CDR2: MDHEN and SYDVKM. Here the CDR3 DNA reads TGTGCCAGCAGTTCAGGGGCCCTCAGGGAGACCCAGTACTTC. Residues: CASSSGALRETQYF. Together with reference TRBV28 and TRBJ2-5, the CDR3 gives the full variable domain: DVKVTQSSRYLVKRTGEKVFLECVQDMDHENMFWYRQDPGLGLRLIYFSYDVKMKEKGDIPEGYSVSREKKERFSLILESASTNQTSMYLCASSSGALRETQYFGPGTRLLVL.

This CDR3 reads CASSHQTLSGELFF. The DNA of the CDR3 is TGCGCCAGCAGCCACCAAACCCTGTCCGGGGAGCTGTTTTTT. The genes are TRBV4-1 and TRBJ2-2; D gene uncertain. V was clipped by 3 bases and J by 6 bases, with 11 bases between them. The CDR3 has 14 amino acids. The germline V gene encodes CDR1 MGHRA and CDR2 YSYEKL.

This chain connects TRBV9 to TRBJ2-3, with D perhaps matching TRBD2 (6 bases). The germline CDR1 and CDR2 sequences are SGDLS and YYNGEE. Trimming shortened V by 1 base and J by 8 bases, and 20 bases separated the two germline ends. This CDR3 comprises 16 residues. The CDR3 DNA reads TGTGCCAGCAGCGTAACGAGGGGACTGGCTCATGCTACGCAGTATTTT. Its translation: CASSVTRGLAHATQYF.

The J gene is TRBJ1-6, the V gene TRBV2; D might be TRBD1 (6 bases). Germline loops: CDR1 SNHLY, CDR2 FYNNEI. This CDR3 spans 17 amino acids. Deletions cut 2 bases from V and 5 bases from J, with 16 bases between. CDR3 region: CASSEYRTETHNSPLHF. CDR3 nucleotides: TGTGCCAGCAGTGAATATAGGACAGAAACTCATAATTCACCCCTCCACTTT. Based on the CDR3 plus reference TRBV2 and TRBJ1-6, the full variable domain is EPEVTQTPSHQVTQMGQEVILRCVPISNHLYFYWYRQILGQKVEFLVSFYNNEISEKSEIFDDQFSVERPDGSNFTLKIRSTKLEDSAMYFCASSEYRTETHNSPLHFGNGTRLTVT.

The rearrangement joins TRBV9 to TRBJ2-7; the D gene is possibly TRBD1 (5 bases). The CDR3 totals 14 residues. Per germline, CDR1 SGDLS and CDR2 YYNGEE. V lost 0 bases to trimming and J lost 3 bases, with 10 bases between them. The CDR3 here is CASSVGGSNYEQYF. The CDR3 DNA reads as TGTGCCAGCAGCGTAGGGGGCAGTAACTACGAGCAGTACTTC.